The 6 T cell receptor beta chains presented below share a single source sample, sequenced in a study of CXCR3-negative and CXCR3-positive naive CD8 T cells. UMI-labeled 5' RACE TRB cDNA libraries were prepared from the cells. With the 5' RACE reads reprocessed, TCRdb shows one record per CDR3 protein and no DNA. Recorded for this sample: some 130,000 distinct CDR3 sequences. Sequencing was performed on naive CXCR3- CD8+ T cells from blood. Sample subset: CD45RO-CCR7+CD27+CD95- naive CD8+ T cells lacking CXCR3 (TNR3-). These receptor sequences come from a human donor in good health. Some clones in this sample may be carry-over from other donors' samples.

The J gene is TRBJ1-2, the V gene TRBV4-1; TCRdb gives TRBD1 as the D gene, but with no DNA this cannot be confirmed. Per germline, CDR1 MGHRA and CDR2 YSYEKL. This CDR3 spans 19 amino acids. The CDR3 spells CASSQETRPLGGPNYGYTF.

CDR3 protein: CASRMVSGANVLTF. V usage is TRBV28 and J usage is TRBJ2-6. The CDR3 totals 14 residues. Per germline, CDR1 MDHEN and CDR2 SYDVKM.

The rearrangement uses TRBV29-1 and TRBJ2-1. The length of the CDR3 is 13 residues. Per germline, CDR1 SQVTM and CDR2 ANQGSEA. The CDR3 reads CSVVRGAIDEQFF.

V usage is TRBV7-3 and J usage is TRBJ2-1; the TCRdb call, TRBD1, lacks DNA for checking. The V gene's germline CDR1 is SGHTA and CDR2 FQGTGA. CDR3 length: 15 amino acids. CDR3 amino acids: CASSQSGQSYNEQFF.

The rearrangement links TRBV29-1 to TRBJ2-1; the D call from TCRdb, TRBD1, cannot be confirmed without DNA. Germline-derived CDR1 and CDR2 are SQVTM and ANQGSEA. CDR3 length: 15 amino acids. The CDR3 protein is CSVKTPGTAANEQFF.

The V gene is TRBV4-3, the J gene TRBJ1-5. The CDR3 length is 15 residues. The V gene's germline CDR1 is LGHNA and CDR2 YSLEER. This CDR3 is CASSQEDRGNQPQHF.